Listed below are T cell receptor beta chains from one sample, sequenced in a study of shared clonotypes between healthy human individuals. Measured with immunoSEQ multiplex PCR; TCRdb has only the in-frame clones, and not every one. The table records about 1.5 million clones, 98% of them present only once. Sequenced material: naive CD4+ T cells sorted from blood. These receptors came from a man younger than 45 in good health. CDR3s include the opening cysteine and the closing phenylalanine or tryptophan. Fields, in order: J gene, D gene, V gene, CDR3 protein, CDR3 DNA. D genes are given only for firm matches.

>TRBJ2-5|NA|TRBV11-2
CASSLAPRGHQETQYF
TGTGCCAGCAGCTTAGCTCCCAGGGGACACCAAGAGACCCAGTACTTC
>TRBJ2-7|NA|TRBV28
CASSLTSAAGQSYEQYF
TGTGCCAGCAGTTTAACCTCGGCCGCGGGACAGTCCTACGAGCAGTACTTC
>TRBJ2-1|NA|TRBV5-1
CASSSMGATSYEQFF
TGCGCCAGCAGCTCGATGGGGGCGACTAGTTATGAGCAGTTCTTC
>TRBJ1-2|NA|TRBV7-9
CASSPITNYGYTF
TGTGCCAGCAGCCCGATTACTAACTATGGCTACACCTTC
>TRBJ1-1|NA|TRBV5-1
CASSSMPGQSPEAFF
TGCGCCAGCAGCTCCATGCCGGGACAATCGCCTGAAGCTTTCTTT
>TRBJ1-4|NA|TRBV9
CASSGRSARGEKLFF
TGTGCCAGCAGCGGCCGGTCGGCTAGGGGTGAAAAACTGTTTTTT
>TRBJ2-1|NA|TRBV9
CASSVGASPSYNEQFF
TGTGCCAGCAGCGTGGGGGCTAGCCCTTCCTACAATGAGCAGTTCTTC
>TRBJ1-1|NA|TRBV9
CASSVEGTGTEAFF
TGTGCCAGCAGCGTAGAGGGCACGGGCACTGAAGCTTTCTTT
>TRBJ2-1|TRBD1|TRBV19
CASSPGQGTYNEQFF
TGTGCCAGTAGTCCGGGACAGGGTACCTACAATGAGCAGTTCTTC
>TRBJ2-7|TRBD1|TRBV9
CASSVFQGVQLDEQYF
TGTGCCAGCAGCGTATTCCAGGGGGTGCAATTAGACGAGCAGTACTTC
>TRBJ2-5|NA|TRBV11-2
CASSESGTNVWTQYF
TGTGCCAGCAGCGAATCAGGGACGAATGTTTGGACCCAGTACTTC
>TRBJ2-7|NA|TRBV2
CASSEVWPDSYEQYF
TGTGCCAGCAGTGAGGTTTGGCCCGACTCCTACGAGCAGTACTTC
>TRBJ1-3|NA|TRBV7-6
CASSLAGGGNTIYF
TGTGCCAGCAGCTTAGCGGGGGGCGGAAACACCATATATTTT
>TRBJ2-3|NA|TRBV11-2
CASSLRGKTDTQYF
TGTGCCAGCAGCTTAAGGGGGAAGACAGATACGCAGTATTTT
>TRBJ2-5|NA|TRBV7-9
CASSIGRETQYF
TGTGCCAGCAGCATCGGCCGAGAGACCCAGTACTTC
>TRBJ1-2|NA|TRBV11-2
CASSSRSGSNYGYTF
TGTGCCAGCAGCTCAAGATCGGGGAGTAACTATGGCTACACCTTC
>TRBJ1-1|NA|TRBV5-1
CASSWIGQHGNTEAFF
TGCGCCAGCAGCTGGATCGGCCAGCACGGCAACACTGAAGCTTTCTTT
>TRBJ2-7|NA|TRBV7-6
CASSSSPTDYEQYF
TGTGCCAGCAGCTCCTCTCCGACGGACTACGAGCAGTACTTC
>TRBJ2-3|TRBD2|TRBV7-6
CASSIIAGGYTDTQYF
TGTGCCAGCAGCATAATAGCGGGAGGGTACACAGATACGCAGTATTTT
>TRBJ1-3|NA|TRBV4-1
CASSPPLTGTNNPSGNTIYF
TGCGCCAGCAGCCCCCCCCTTACCGGGACAAATAATCCCTCTGGAAACACCATATATTTT
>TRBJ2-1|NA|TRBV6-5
CASSSPIGGFEQFF
TGTGCCAGCAGTTCGCCCATTGGAGGGTTCGAGCAGTTCTTC
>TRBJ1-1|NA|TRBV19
CASKRTATEAFF
TGTGCCAGTAAGCGGACCGCGACTGAAGCTTTCTTT
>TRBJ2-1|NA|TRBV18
CASSPSQSSYNEQFF
TGTGCCAGCTCACCCTCCCAGAGCTCCTACAATGAGCAGTTCTTC
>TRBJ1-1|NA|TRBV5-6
CASSLARGREQGITEAFF
TGTGCCAGCAGCTTGGCCCGGGGACGGGAACAGGGAATCACTGAAGCTTTCTTT
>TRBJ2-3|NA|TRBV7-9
CASSFGMGLDSDTQYF
TGTGCCAGCAGCTTCGGAATGGGCCTAGACTCAGATACGCAGTATTTT